This TCR beta chain was identified in a study of OX40 agonist ivuxolimab in advanced cancers. At the level of the whole study: Ivuxolimab was an agonistic, fully human IgG2 monoclonal antibody directed against OX40 (CD134), a costimulatory receptor. Intravenous ivuxolimab was administered to patients every 2 weeks at six dose levels: 0.01, 0.1, 0.3, 1.5, 3 and 10 mg/kg. Among the roughly 52 dose-escalation patients, some 20 had hepatocellular carcinoma, approximately 15 melanoma, 9 renal cell carcinoma and 9 head and neck cancer. The dose-escalation cohort was around 83% male with a mean age of about 58 years, ranging from about 23 to 85. Patients were allowed to have had prior anti-PD-1, anti-PD-L1 or anti-CTLA-4 therapy, and around 43% of the dose-escalation patients had been treated with checkpoint inhibitors. Partial responses occurred in three dose-escalation patients: two with cutaneous melanoma and one with hepatocellular carcinoma. Peripheral TCRbeta sequencing aimed to test whether ivuxolimab altered TCR sequence diversity and caused clonal T-cell expansion. The paper describes the monotherapy dose-escalation part (N of about 55 patients) of the phase I trial of ivuxolimab.

For sequencing of the TCRbeta CDR3 region, genomic DNA was extracted from the sorted cells. TCRbeta CDR3 regions were sequenced using the immunoSEQ Assay. TCRdb's version of the immuneACCESS table is confined to in-frame rearrangements and falls short of the full clone set. An unresolved V gene accounts for under half of the shortfall where checked; the remainder is of unknown origin. The sample table records about 100,000 clones; approximately 90% of these occur just once. Roughly 0.61% of the sample is held by the ten biggest clonotypes. The trial excluded patients who had a history of autoimmune disease or were on systemic immunosuppression. Peripheral blood for TCR sequencing was drawn from every dose cohort at baseline, at cycle 4 day 1 and at cycle 7 day 1. Samples came from an open-label, multicenter, first-in-human phase I dose-escalation trial of ivuxolimab. Adults with locally advanced or metastatic melanoma, renal cell carcinoma, hepatocellular carcinoma or head and neck squamous cell carcinoma were enrolled in the trial. CD4+ and CD8+ T cells were sorted separately from peripheral blood before TCR sequencing.

V gives up 0 bases and J gives up 2 bases, and the segment between their germline ends measures 10 bases. The CDR3 runs 15 amino acids, cysteine and phenylalanine included. CDR3 DNA is the only sequence kept; it has 45 bases, read in frame from the first base. The germline V gene (reference sequence) gives CDR1 as MNHNY and CDR2 as SVGAGI. A word on this clone: The antigen it recognizes is unknown. No quality values exist for individual bases; no much larger clone is one base distant.

Overall results and qualifications from the work: On average, CD8+ T cells showed more expanded clones than CD4+ T cells after ivuxolimab. At doses of 0.1 to 3.0 mg/kg, clonal expansion of both CD4+ and CD8+ blood T cells was observed from baseline to week 6. Low levels of normalized T-cell clonal expansion were also seen in some patients who did not respond. In the 0.1-3.0 mg/kg groups, partial responders had among the lowest normalized peripheral clonal expansion, particularly in CD8+ T cells. Antigen specificity was not determined for the clonally expanded peripheral T cells.

The TCR sequence derives from an adult with an advanced solid tumor such as melanoma, head and neck, liver or kidney cancer. Here the chain combines TRBV6-6 and TRBJ2-5, with the D gene call left open. The sample in question was CD4+ or CD8+ T cells sorted from blood, obtained in a trial of the OX40 agonist ivuxolimab. The nucleotides read TGTGCCAGCAGTTACTCAGGGTATTCACAAGAGACCCAGTACTTC. This translates into CASSYSGYSQETQYF.